This TCR beta chain derives from a study of identical twins. With respect to this clonotype: Its antigen remains unknown.

Unique molecular identifiers were present on the cDNA, and a universal primer site came from template switching. TCRdb passed the 5' RACE reads through MiXCR, listing each CDR3 protein once. The table has roughly 1.6 million distinct CDR3 sequences, under 35% seen once; the top ten hold over 0.25%. Study-level points and caveats: Analyses based on zero insertions could be partly confounded by invariant MAIT and iNKT cells. Fewer insertions were carried by abundant cord blood beta clonotypes, but none was seen in memory repertoires.

With 2 bases removed from V and 0 bases from J, the gap between germline ends came to 16 bases. The CDR3 covers 17 residues. The germline gives CDR1 LNHNV, CDR2 YYDKDF (reference sequence). Sample: cord blood. This receptor was obtained from a newborn girl in good health. V usage is TRBV15 and J usage is TRBJ1-2; maybe TRBD1 (6 bases). DNA of the CDR3: TGTGCCACCAGCAGACTGGGGACGACAGGCACTAACTATGGCTACACCTTC. It specifies CATSRLGTTGTNYGYTF. Based on the CDR3 plus reference TRBV15 and TRBJ1-2, the full variable domain is DAMVIQNPRYQVTQFGKPVTLSCSQTLNHNVMYWYQQKSSQAPKLLFHYYDKDFNNEADTPDNFQSRRPNTSFCFLDIRSPGLGDTAMYLCATSRLGTTGTNYGYTFGSGTRLTVV.